This T cell receptor beta chain emerged from a study of beta chain features in type 1 diabetes (dated by TCRdb to between 2017 and 2018). Broadly, across the study: Mean age, gender distribution, total cell number and subset yield were not different between patients and healthy donors. The study compared TCRB repertoires of sorted circulating CD4+ T cell subsets between recently diagnosed type 1 diabetes patients and matched healthy donors. Naive and central memory subsets were obtained from all 28 donors, but regulatory and stem cell-like memory subsets were isolated from only 8 patients and roughly 8 healthy donors. A total of roughly 100 million sorted cells were examined across all samples, and RNA yield correlated strongly with the number of cells per subset. Study-wide findings and limitations: Naive, central memory and regulatory TCRB repertoires appeared to be more alike among patients than among healthy donors. In all four CD4+ subsets, TCRB CDR3 length was moderately but significantly shorter in type 1 diabetes patients. Patients with type 1 diabetes made fewer insertions and deleted more nucleotides at VDJ recombination sites, implying thymic rearrangement abnormalities. Because the HLA sub-analyses included only small numbers of individuals, any influence of HLA type on TCRB rearrangement was left unresolved. Because cDNA rather than genomic DNA was sequenced, highly expressing activated cells could have been over-represented, although no difference in activation and CD3 levels was found between groups. PCR may preferentially amplify shorter templates, but because patient and control samples were amplified and corrected together, any resulting skew would affect both groups equally.

The sample holds a few counts of this clone. Its antigen specificity is not known. Base-call qualities are not available, and no considerably larger clone is one nucleotide away. There are 14 amino acids in the CDR3, from cysteine to phenylalanine inclusive. Of all the DNA, just the CDR3 is kept, 42 bases in frame from base 1. V and J are trimmed by 4 bases and 5 bases, and the gene matches miss 4 bases of the junction. From a lookup of the germline V gene, CDR1 and CDR2 are KGHSH and LQKENI. A single peripheral blood draw of around 120 mL on average was collected from each donor into heparinised tubes. Naive, central memory, regulatory and stem cell-like memory CD4+ T cells were sorted on a BD FACSAria II using a panel including CD45RO, CCR7, CD25, CD127, CD95 and CD27. A purity above 98% was achieved for all sorted populations. PBMCs were isolated immediately by Lymphoprep density gradient centrifugation and stained directly without culture. So that batch effects would be minimized, each experiment stained and sorted samples in pairs, pairing one healthy donor with one patient.

All of the isolated RNA was reverse transcribed with the High Capacity cDNA Reverse Transcription Kit, so expressed TCRB transcripts were sequenced. Deep immunoSEQ sequencing was applied to naive, central memory and regulatory T cell samples, giving an average of roughly 3.3 million total reads per sample. After sorted cells were lysed in RLT buffer, RNA was extracted with DNase-treated RNeasy Micro or Mini kits, with the choice depending on cell number. Each cell subset was processed separately to prevent cross-contamination, with patient and healthy donor samples processed together. The immunoSEQ multiplex PCR was used to amplify TCRB sequences from cDNA, generating 87-bp fragments that spanned the CDR3 region. Sequencing of the amplicons was performed on the Illumina HiSeq platform. The authors processed their data as follows. PCR bias was computationally corrected using synthetic template baselines, reads within Hamming distance 2 were collapsed, and singletons that could not be merged were discarded. By aligning reads against IMGT, V, D and J genes, CDR3 length, and insertions or deletions at six rearrangement sites were assigned. Within each subset, clonotype counts were normalized to sorted cell number, after which true diversity and Gini coefficients were computed with the tcR R package. The overlap coefficient, calculated on TCRB nucleotide sequences, was used to measure repertoire sharing. As a proxy for the pre-selection repertoire, out-of-frame TCRB sequences from naive cells were analyzed. TCRdb re-hosts the immuneACCESS table, in-frame sequences only. Its copies lack some clones; in the studies checked, an unresolved V gene accounts for under half of them, and the cause for the rest is not known. V and J calls plus clone size are reproduced from that table; the DNA served to infer D and trimming. The sample data list about 620,000 clones, and around 16% of these were observed just once. The ten largest clones add up to around 0.1% of the sample.

In this chain, TRBV18 is recombined with TRBJ1-5; 8 nucleotides in the junction match TRBD1. Sequenced: naive CD4+ T cells from blood. The sample's cell subset or site label, in plain terms: true naive CD4+ T cells. The sequence derives from a man aged 18 to 35 in good health. The DNA sequence is given as TGTGCCAGCTCACGAGGACAGGGCGATCAGCCCCAGCATTTT. This yields the protein CASSRGQGDQPQHF.